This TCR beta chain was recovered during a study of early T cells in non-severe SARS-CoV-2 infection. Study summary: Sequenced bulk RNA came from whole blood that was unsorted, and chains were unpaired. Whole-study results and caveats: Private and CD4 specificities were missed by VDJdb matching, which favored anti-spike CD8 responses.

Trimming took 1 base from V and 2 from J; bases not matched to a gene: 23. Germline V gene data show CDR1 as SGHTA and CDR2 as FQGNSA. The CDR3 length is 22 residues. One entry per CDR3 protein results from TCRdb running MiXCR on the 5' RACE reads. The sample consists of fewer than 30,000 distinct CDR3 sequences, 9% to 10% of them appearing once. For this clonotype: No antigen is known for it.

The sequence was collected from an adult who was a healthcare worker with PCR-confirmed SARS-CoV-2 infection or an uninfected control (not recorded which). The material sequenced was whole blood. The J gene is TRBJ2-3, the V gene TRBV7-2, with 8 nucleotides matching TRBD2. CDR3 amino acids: CASSLGSPLGTAGGFSTDTQYF. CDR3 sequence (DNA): TGTGCCAGCAGCTTAGGTAGCCCGCTCGGTACGGCGGGGGGTTTTTCCACAGATACGCAGTATTTT.